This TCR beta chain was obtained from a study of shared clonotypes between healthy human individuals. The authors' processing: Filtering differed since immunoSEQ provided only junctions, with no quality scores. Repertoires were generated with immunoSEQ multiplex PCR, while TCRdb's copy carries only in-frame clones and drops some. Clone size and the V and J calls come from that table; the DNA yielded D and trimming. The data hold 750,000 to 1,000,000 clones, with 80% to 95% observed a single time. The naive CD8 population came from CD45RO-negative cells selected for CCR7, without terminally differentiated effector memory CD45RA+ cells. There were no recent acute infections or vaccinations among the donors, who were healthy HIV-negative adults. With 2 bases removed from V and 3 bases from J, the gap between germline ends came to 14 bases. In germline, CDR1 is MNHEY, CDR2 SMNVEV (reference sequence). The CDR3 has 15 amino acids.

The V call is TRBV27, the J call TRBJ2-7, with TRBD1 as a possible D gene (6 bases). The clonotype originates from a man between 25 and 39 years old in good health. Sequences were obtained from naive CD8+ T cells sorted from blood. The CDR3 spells CASSLAPGEYYEQYF. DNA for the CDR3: TGTGCCAGCAGTTTAGCCCCAGGGGAGTACTACGAGCAGTACTTC.